The following is a TCR beta chain sequence with its context. Germline-derived CDR1 and CDR2 are MGHDK and SYGVNS. CDR3 size: 11 residues. The ends were cut back, 2 bases at V and 7 bases at J, with 4 bases in the middle. These data come from a study of shared clonotypes between healthy human individuals. Deep level was the assay's run setting. Sequencing was performed with immunoSEQ multiplex PCR; in TCRdb, only in-frame clones are kept and a portion is missing. The sample has just over 2,000,000 clones, over 85% seen once. CD8 cells classed as naive were CD45RO-negative and positively selected for CCR7, excluding terminally differentiated effector memory CD45RA+ cells.

This sequence originates from a young man in good health. The sequenced sample consisted of naive CD8+ T cells sorted from blood. The rearrangement links TRBV25-1 to TRBJ2-3; D ambiguous. CDR3 nucleotides: TGTGCCAGCAGTGAAGAATATACGCAGTATTTT. As protein: CASSEEYTQYF. Full variable domain (missing parts from reference TRBV25-1 and TRBJ2-3): EADIYQTPRYLVIGTGKKITLECSQTMGHDKMYWYQQDPGMELHLIHYSYGVNSTEKGDLSSESTVSRIRTEHFPLTLESARPSHTSQYLCASSEEYTQYFGPGTRLTVL.